This record looks at one T cell receptor (beta chain) sequence and its context. Repertoires were generated with immunoSEQ multiplex PCR, while TCRdb's copy carries only in-frame clones and drops some. The sample shows about 76,000 clones, roughly 93% of them seen only once. Germline V gene data show CDR1 as SNHLY and CDR2 as FYNNEI. The V end lost 10 bases, the J end lost 5 bases, and 17 bases lay between the germline ends. The CDR3 consists of 13 residues. This sample is drawn from a study of T cell changes during pregnancy in multiple sclerosis. This receptor was taken from a female donor with multiple sclerosis, enrolled in a pregnancy study. The sequencing used peripheral blood, collected in the second trimester of pregnancy. The gene calls are TRBV2 and TRBJ1-2; a possible D gene is TRBD1 (6 bases). This CDR3 is CATYRDAHYGYTF. The CDR3 region has the DNA TGTGCCACTTACAGGGATGCCCATTATGGCTACACCTTC.